A single sample is the source of the 28 T cell receptor beta chains below, sequenced in a study of blood T cells in healthy people across ages. It was with a sample-barcoded 5' primer and a J-beta primer mix that a second PCR of roughly 7 to 12 cycles was run. One entry per CDR3 protein results from TCRdb running MiXCR on the 5' RACE reads. The sample has some 800,000 distinct CDR3 sequences, under 45% seen once. The sample taken for sequencing was blood. The receptors derive from a man between 60 and 75 years old in good health.

This clonotype was found a few times. The V gene is TRBV28, the J gene TRBJ1-5; no clear D gene. Germline assignment: CDR1 MDHEN and CDR2 SYDVKM. The CDR3 loop spans 14 amino acids. Trimming took 3 bases from V and 6 from J, leaving 12 bases between them. CDR3 coding DNA: TGTGCCAGCAGTTTGGTCGCGGGCGGTCAGCCCCAGCATTTT. Amino acids: CASSLVAGGQPQHF.

CDR3 sequence (DNA): TGTGCCAGCAGCTTCGTTCCGGGACAGGGGGCCTACAATGAGCAGTACTTC. Translated, it gives CASSFVPGQGAYNEQYF. The chain uses TRBV7-2 and TRBJ2-1; 12 nucleotides line up with TRBD1. The last part of the DNA fits TRBJ2-7 better; the J call may be wrong. This CDR3 comprises 17 residues. Looked up from germline, CDR1 is SGHTA and CDR2 is FQGNSA.

CDR3 sequence (DNA): TGTGCCAGCAGCCGTCCTGTACAGGGAGACACTGAAGCTTTCTTT. Translated, it gives CASSRPVQGDTEAFF. V usage is TRBV11-3 and J usage is TRBJ1-1; tentatively, D is TRBD1 (6 bases). Trimming took 5 bases from V and 3 from J, leaving 16 bases between them. Germline V CDR1 and CDR2: SGHNT, YENEEA. The CDR3 spans 15 residues.

This chain links TRBV28 with TRBJ2-7; D is unresolved. Germline lookup yields CDR1 MDHEN and CDR2 SYDVKM. The CDR3 consists of 13 residues. V lost 8 bases, J lost 1 base, and 12 bases lay in between. CDR3 sequence reads: CASFSQSSYEQYF. The CDR3 DNA reads TGTGCCAGCTTTTCACAGTCTTCCTACGAGCAGTACTTC.

In nucleotides, the CDR3 is TGCAGTGCTACCTCGGGAGGGATAGCGTCTAATGAAAAACTGTTTTTT. Translating gives CSATSGGIASNEKLFF. The V call is TRBV20-1, the J call TRBJ1-4; the D is unclear. The CDR3 has 16 residues. Germline values: CDR1 DFQATT, CDR2 SNEGSKA (reference sequence). The V end lost 4 bases, the J end lost 3 bases, and 18 bases lay between the germline ends.

V and J are TRBV20-1 and TRBJ1-2; D is ambiguous. CDR1 is DFQATT, CDR2 SNEGSKA, per germline (reference sequence). The CDR3 runs to 12 residues. V lost 3 bases and J lost 5, with 10 bases in between. CDR3 residues: CSARGSGYGYTF. The CDR3, as DNA: TGCAGTGCTAGGGGTTCGGGGTATGGCTACACCTTC.

The V call is TRBV12-3 or TRBV12-4, the J call TRBJ2-3; 8 positions agree with TRBD2. This CDR3 is 15 amino acids long. J gave up 1 base and V 6 bases, and 6 bases lay outside the gene matches. CDR3: CASSQAGVRTDTQYF. CDR3 DNA sequence: TGTGCCAGCAGCCAAGCGGGAGTCCGCACAGATACGCAGTATTTT.

The chain is built from TRBV7-2 and TRBJ2-7; 11 bases match TRBD2. From germline, CDR1 is SGHTA and CDR2 FQGNSA. J gave up 1 base and V 5 bases, and 4 bases lay outside the gene matches. The CDR3 is made up of 15 amino acids. CDR3 DNA sequence: TGTGCCAGCAGCACCACTAGCGGGGGTTCCTACGAGCAGTACTTC. Its protein is CASSTTSGGSYEQYF.

The chain employs TRBV29-1 and TRBJ1-1; D not resolved. This CDR3 comprises 12 residues. The V and J ends lost 4 bases and 4 bases respectively, with 10 bases between them. CDR1 and CDR2 (germline): SQVTM, ANQGSEA. CDR3 in amino acids: CSVVPSGTEAFF. CDR3 bases: TGCAGCGTTGTCCCTTCGGGCACTGAAGCTTTCTTT.

The genes are TRBV6-6 and TRBJ2-5, with 9 bases identical to TRBD1. With V trimmed by 2 bases and J by 4 bases, 8 bases remained unmatched. The CDR3 runs to 16 residues. Germline V gene sequence: CDR1 MNHNY, CDR2 SVGAGI (reference sequence). The CDR3 protein is CASSYAPGTGRETQYF. As DNA, the CDR3 is TGTGCCAGCAGTTACGCCCCCGGGACAGGGAGAGAGACCCAGTACTTC.

The gene calls are TRBV6-2 or TRBV6-3 and TRBJ1-2, with TRBD1 matching over 10 bases. This CDR3 has 19 residues. Per the germline V gene, CDR1 is MNHEY and CDR2 is SVGEGT. V lost 7 bases and J lost 0; bases outside the gene matches: 17. CDR3 sequence: CASTLSGDRGSGANYGYTF. For the CDR3, the DNA is TGTGCCAGCACCTTATCGGGGGACAGGGGATCCGGAGCTAACTATGGCTACACCTTC.

Only one count was recorded for this clonotype. The chain is built from TRBV27 and TRBJ2-5; D not certain. The J call may be incorrect, as the DNA end agrees better with TRBJ2-7. Germline V gives CDR1 MNHEY, CDR2 SMNVEV (reference sequence). The CDR3 runs 15 residues. This chain's CDR3 is CASSQYNFPSYEQYF. CDR3 DNA: TGTGCCAGCAGTCAGTACAATTTCCCAAGCTACGAGCAGTACTTC.

The CDR3 reads CASRGWADNQPQHF. The DNA for the CDR3 is TGTGCCAGCAGAGGGTGGGCCGACAATCAGCCCCAGCATTTT. The V gene is TRBV6-2 or TRBV6-3, the J gene TRBJ1-5; D ambiguous. The germline V and J ends were trimmed by 6 bases and 3 bases, with 12 bases remaining between them. The CDR3 is 14 residues long. CDR1 and CDR2 from the germline V gene are MNHEY and SVGEGT.

The V call is TRBV10-3, the J call TRBJ1-2; 8 bases match TRBD1. Looked up from germline, CDR1 is ENHRY and CDR2 is SYGVKD. The length of the CDR3 is 14 residues. After removal of 7 bases from V and 3 bases from J, the junction contained 7 bases not matched to a gene. CDR3 bases: TGTGCCATCAACCAGGGGGCCGAATACTATGGCTACACCTTC. This gives the protein CAINQGAEYYGYTF.

This clonotype showed up just a few times. The V call is TRBV11-2, the J call TRBJ2-4, with D perhaps matching TRBD1 or TRBD2 (7 bases each). Trimming took 0 bases from V and 3 from J, leaving 30 bases between them. The germline gives CDR1 SGHAT, CDR2 FQNNGV. The CDR3 has 22 amino acids. CDR3 nucleotide sequence: TGTGCCAGCAGCTTAGAAGGGGGGGTAAGGGACAGAGTACCCTTGGGCAAAAACATTCAGTACTTC. Translating gives CASSLEGGVRDRVPLGKNIQYF.

The sample holds a few counts of this clonotype. V usage is TRBV29-1 and J usage is TRBJ2-5, with 7 bases fitting TRBD1. This CDR3 region has 13 residues. Germline loops: CDR1 SQVTM, CDR2 ANQGSEA. Trimming cost V 5 bases and J 5 bases; bases outside gene matches: 8. The CDR3 DNA reads TGCAGCGTTAGGGACAGTCCACGGGAGACCCAGTACTTC. Residues: CSVRDSPRETQYF. The full variable domain, its missing parts supplied by reference TRBV29-1 and TRBJ2-5, is SAVISQKPSRDICQRGTSLTIQCQVDSQVTMMFWYRQQPGQSLTLIATANQGSEATYESGFVIDKFPISRPNLTFSTLTVSNMSPEDSSIYLCSVRDSPRETQYFGPGTRLLVL.

The chain uses TRBV7-2 and TRBJ1-6; no firm D call. The CDR3 spans 16 residues. Germline lookup yields CDR1 SGHTA and CDR2 FQGNSA. Trimming cost V 5 bases and J 3 bases, with 14 bases left between them. This CDR3 reads CASSPRHLGYNSPLHF. The DNA of the CDR3 is TGTGCCAGCAGCCCCCGACATTTAGGCTATAATTCACCCCTCCACTTT.

DNA for the CDR3: TGTGCCAGCAGCCCCGAGCGGGGGAGGTACGAGCAGTACTTC. Protein product: CASSPERGRYEQYF. The rearrangement joins TRBV11-3 to TRBJ2-7, with 8 positions matching TRBD2. The CDR3 is made up of 14 amino acids. The ends lost 5 bases at V and 4 bases at J; junction bases unmatched: 7. CDR1 and CDR2 from the germline V gene are SGHNT and YENEEA.

This clonotype was counted only a few times. The rearrangement uses TRBV5-1 and TRBJ1-6; 10 nucleotides agree with TRBD1. CDR3 size: 19 residues. The J segment lost 7 bases and the V segment lost 0 bases, leaving 13 bases of the junction unmatched. From germline, CDR1 is SGHRS and CDR2 YFSETQ. CDR3 protein: CASSLGTAGTGVSNSPLHF. CDR3 nucleotides: TGCGCCAGCAGCTTGGGAACCGCCGGGACAGGGGTTTCCAATTCACCCCTCCACTTT.

In this sample, this clonotype turned up a few times. This sequence joins TRBV2 and TRBJ1-6; D ambiguous. This CDR3 is 11 amino acids long. Germline-derived CDR1 and CDR2 are SNHLY and FYNNEI. Between the trimmed V and J ends, which lost 7 bases and 6 bases, there was a span of 4 bases. The CDR3 region has the DNA TGTGCCAGCACCATTAATTCACCCCTCCACTTT. Protein product: CASTINSPLHF.

This clonotype was counted many times. The V call is TRBV6-2 or TRBV6-3, the J call TRBJ2-7; D is uncertain. The germline V gene has CDR1 MNHEY and CDR2 SVGEGT. The CDR3 is 12 amino acids. V gave up 0 bases and J gave up 7 bases, with 7 bases separating them. The CDR3 sequence: CASSYSAGEQYF. The CDR3 coding sequence is TGTGCCAGCAGTTACTCGGCTGGGGAGCAGTACTTC.

This clonotype was counted a single time. The CDR3 here is CASSLGISGGPNEQFF. In nucleotides, the CDR3 is TGTGCCAGCAGCTTAGGGATTAGCGGGGGCCCTAATGAGCAGTTCTTC. The chain employs TRBV7-8 and TRBJ2-1; 9 bases agree with TRBD2. The CDR3 totals 16 residues. J was trimmed by 7 bases and V by 1 base; bases with no gene match: 8. CDR1 is SGHVS and CDR2 is FQNEAQ in the germline V gene.

Concerning this clonotype itself: This may stem from a read error, because a much larger clone lies one nucleotide away. The chain joins TRBV15 to TRBJ2-1, with TRBD2 matching 11 bases. In germline, CDR1 is LNHNV, CDR2 YYDKDF (reference sequence). The CDR3 totals 16 residues. CDR3 nucleotides: TGTGCCACCAGCGGAGAAAGACTAGCGGGGAAAGATGAGCAGTTCTTC. Translating gives CATSGERLAGKDEQFF.

The J gene is TRBJ2-6, the V gene TRBV13; D uncertain. Trimming took off 5 bases at V and 1 base at J, with 15 bases between the two ends. Germline lookup yields CDR1 PRHDT and CDR2 FYEKMQ (reference sequence). This CDR3 contains 17 residues. CDR3 nucleotides: TGTGCCAGCAGCAAAGAGCCGGGTGGTTCTGGGGCCAACGTCCTGACTTTC. Protein product: CASSKEPGGSGANVLTF.

J is TRBJ1-1 and V is TRBV30; no reliable D call. Germline CDR1 GTSNPN, CDR2 SVGIG (reference sequence). CDR3 length: 14 amino acids. Deletions cut 3 bases from V and 1 base from J, with 12 bases between. The DNA for the CDR3 is TGTGCCTGGAGCTCGGACTTAGGGAACACTGAAGCTTTCTTT. Protein sequence: CAWSSDLGNTEAFF.

This clonotype was found a few times. V gene TRBV2 combines with J gene TRBJ2-7; tentatively, D is TRBD1 (5 bases). The V and J ends lost 4 bases and 4 bases respectively, with 8 bases between them. Per the germline V gene, CDR1 is SNHLY and CDR2 is FYNNEI. The CDR3 has 12 residues. Here the CDR3 DNA reads TGTGCCAGCAGTGGGACACTATACGAGCAGTACTTC. Its translation is CASSGTLYEQYF.

This chain uses TRBV12-5 with TRBJ1-2; no clear D. Looked up from germline, CDR1 is LGHNT and CDR2 is FRNRAP. The CDR3 covers 15 residues. The CDR3 DNA follows: TGTGCGAGCGCTCCCCAGCTGGGCAGAAACTATGGCTACACCTTC. Amino acids: CASAPQLGRNYGYTF.

The chain uses TRBV20-1 and TRBJ2-7; TRBD2 aligns across 7 bases. The V segment lost 2 bases and the J segment 12 bases; nucleotides outside the gene matches: 16. This CDR3 region has 14 residues. Germline assignment: CDR1 DFQATT and CDR2 SNEGSKA (reference sequence). CDR3: CSARRAGRGETLYF. CDR3 bases: TGCAGTGCTAGAAGAGCGGGGAGGGGAGAGACCCTGTACTTC.